Listed here are 18 T cell receptor beta chains from one sample, sequenced in a study of T cell repertoires in cytomegalovirus infection. Their cognate antigens are unknown. Each CDR3 protein gets one entry after TCRdb re-called the reads with MiXCR. The repertoire includes about 920,000 distinct CDR3 sequences, more than 25% of them detected once, and over 11% sits in the top ten. The source was cultured CD8+ T cells from PBMCs, collected from culture after CMV antigen stimulation. The receptor source for this set is a human donor in good health (CMV status not recorded). Some clones in this sample may be carry-over from other donors' samples.

This clonotype was counted ten times or more. CDR3 sequence (DNA): TGTGCCAGCAGCCCTCGGACAGGGGGCGGGGAGCTGTTTTTT. Translation: CASSPRTGGGELFF. The chain couples TRBV7-6 to TRBJ2-2; 10 bases line up with TRBD1. The V segment lost 5 bases and the J segment 7 bases; nucleotides outside the gene matches: 4. The length of the CDR3 is 14 residues. Germline CDR1 and CDR2: SGHVS and FNYEAQ. Combining the CDR3 with reference TRBV7-6 and TRBJ2-2 gives the whole variable domain GAGVSQSPRYKVTKRGQDVALRCDPISGHVSLYWYRQALGQGPEFLTYFNYEAQQDKSGLPNDRFSAERPEGSISTLTIQRTEQRDSAMYRCASSPRTGGGELFFGEGSRLTVL.

For this clonotype: This may arise from a read error, as a much more abundant clone is one base away. V gene TRBV6-5 combines with J gene TRBJ2-1; 7 positions match TRBD2. Germline assignment: CDR1 MNHEY and CDR2 SVGAGI. The CDR3 is made up of 13 amino acids. Trimming took 2 bases from V and 5 from J; bases not matched to a gene: 0. DNA for the CDR3: TGTGCCAGCAGTTACGGGGGGGACAATGAGCAGTTCTTC. Protein: CASSYGGDNEQFF.

The sample holds a few counts of this clonotype. The chain employs TRBV6-2 or TRBV6-3 and TRBJ2-7, with TRBD2 matching over 11 bases. V was pared by 2 bases and J by 0 bases, with 3 bases of the junction left unmatched. CDR3 length: 16 residues. Per germline, CDR1 MNHEY and CDR2 SVGEGT. CDR3 DNA: TGTGCCAGCAGTTACCCGACTAGCGGGGCCTCCTACGAGCAGTACGTC. This encodes CASSYPTSGASYEQYV.

Many counts were recorded for this clonotype. The chain joins TRBV7-8 to TRBJ1-2; the match to TRBD1 covers 7 bases. J was trimmed by 2 bases and V by 5 bases; bases with no gene match: 2. This CDR3 has 13 amino acids. Per the germline V gene, CDR1 is SGHVS and CDR2 is FQNEAQ. The CDR3 loop reads CASSKTGNYGYTF. The CDR3 DNA sequence: TGTGCCAGCAGCAAGACAGGGAACTATGGCTACACCTTC.

V is TRBV29-1 and J is TRBJ1-4; 9 positions match TRBD1. With 1 base clipped from V and 17 bases from J, the junction kept 5 bases outside the gene matches. Germline CDR1 reads SQVTM; CDR2 reads ANQGSEA. This CDR3 spans 11 amino acids. CDR3 protein: CSVEARDRVFF. The CDR3 nucleotides are TGCAGCGTTGAAGCCCGGGACAGGGTTTTTTTT.

This clonotype was observed many times. The chain employs TRBV7-2 and TRBJ1-6, with D perhaps TRBD1 (5 bases). This CDR3 contains 16 residues. V shed 2 bases and J shed 7 bases, with 15 bases lying between them. CDR1 is SGHTA and CDR2 is FQGNSA in the germline V gene. The CDR3 nucleotides read TGTGCCAGCAGCTTAATTCAGGGCAAGGGGAATTCACCCCTCCACTTT. Protein sequence: CASSLIQGKGNSPLHF.

This clonotype was detected only a few times. The chain combines TRBV6-5 with TRBJ2-1; the D gene is possibly TRBD2 (5 bases). Trimming pared 0 bases from V and 6 bases from J, leaving 9 bases between. Germline assignment: CDR1 MNHEY and CDR2 SVGAGI. The CDR3 runs 14 residues. DNA for the CDR3: TGTGCCAGCAGTTACTCGGCGGGCATCAATGAGCAGTTCTTC. As protein: CASSYSAGINEQFF.

The J gene is TRBJ2-1, the V gene TRBV2; D not certain. Germline loops: CDR1 SNHLY, CDR2 FYNNEI. CDR3 size: 11 residues. V lost 11 bases and J 10 bases, leaving 15 bases between the germline ends. The CDR3 protein is CARTSAGEQFF. The CDR3 bases are TGTGCCCGCACAAGCGCAGGAGAGCAGTTCTTC. Drawing the rest from reference TRBV2 and TRBJ2-1, the complete variable domain is EPEVTQTPSHQVTQMGQEVILRCVPISNHLYFYWYRQILGQKVEFLVSFYNNEISEKSEIFDDQFSVERPDGSNFTLKIRSTKLEDSAMYFCARTSAGEQFFGPGTRLTVL.

In this sample, this clonotype turned up many times. The chain carries TRBV7-6 and TRBJ1-4, with 7 bases fitting TRBD1. The V segment lost 4 bases and the J segment 0 bases; nucleotides outside the gene matches: 5. The CDR3 is 16 residues long. Germline CDR1 reads SGHVS; CDR2 reads FNYEAQ. This CDR3 is CASSSRQGSTNEKLFF. The CDR3 DNA follows: TGTGCCAGCAGCTCGCGACAGGGATCAACTAATGAAAAACTGTTTTTT.

This clonotype was picked up a small number of times. The rearrangement links TRBV4-3 to TRBJ2-2, with TRBD2 as a possible D gene (5 bases). The germline V gene has CDR1 LGHNA and CDR2 YSLEER. The V and J ends lost 3 bases and 0 bases respectively, with 14 bases between them. The CDR3 is 17 amino acids. The CDR3 bases are TGCGCCAGCAGCCAGCCCGCGGGTCAGACGAACACCGGGGAGCTGTTTTTT. The encoded protein is CASSQPAGQTNTGELFF.

This clonotype was seen only a few times. This sequence joins TRBV12-3 or TRBV12-4 and TRBJ1-1; D is ambiguous. This CDR3 region has 14 residues. V was pared by 5 bases and J by 2 bases, with 12 bases between. The CDR3 DNA follows: TGTGCCAGCAGTCCGACCTGGACCAACACTGAAGCTTTCTTT. It codes for CASSPTWTNTEAFF.

Notes on this clonotype: A read error may be the cause here, since a much bigger clone is one base away. The chain links TRBV12-3 or TRBV12-4 to TRBJ2-3, with D tentatively TRBD1 (6 bases). The CDR3 has 14 amino acids. The DNA for the CDR3 is TGTGCCAACAGTTTCAGGGGAAGCACAGATACGCAGTATTTT. It codes for CANSFRGSTDTQYF.

The V gene is TRBV6-5, the J gene TRBJ2-2, with D tentatively TRBD1 (5 bases). The germline V and J ends were trimmed by 6 bases and 2 bases, with 13 bases remaining between them. Per the germline V gene, CDR1 is MNHEY and CDR2 is SVGAGI. This CDR3 is built from 15 residues. The CDR3 loop reads CASRRRDLNTGELFF. The CDR3 nucleotides are TGTGCCAGCAGACGCAGGGATCTTAACACCGGGGAGCTGTTTTTT.

V and J are TRBV7-9 and TRBJ2-7, with 11 bases lining up with TRBD2. The junction had 6 bases not matched to a gene; V was cut back by 3 bases and J by 5 bases. Germline CDR1 and CDR2: SEHNR and FQNEAQ (reference sequence). CDR3 length: 15 residues. The CDR3 spells CASSLGSGGVDEQYV. CDR3 nucleotide sequence: TGTGCCAGCAGCTTGGGTAGCGGGGGGGTAGACGAGCAGTACGTC.

The chain employs TRBV20-1 and TRBJ2-1; 10 nucleotides line up with TRBD1. V lost 3 bases, J lost 10 bases, and 12 bases stayed unmatched. In germline, CDR1 is DFQATT, CDR2 SNEGSKA (reference sequence). The CDR3 is made up of 15 amino acids. CDR3 nucleotides: TGCAGTGCTAGCCCGGGGACAGGGGAAGAACGGGAGCAGTTCTTC. This encodes CSASPGTGEEREQFF.

In its sample, this clonotype was seen a few times. V and J are TRBV4-2 and TRBJ2-1; a weak D match, TRBD2 (6 bases). The V and J ends lost 4 bases and 4 bases respectively, with 17 bases between them. The germline CDR1 and CDR2 sequences are LGHNA and YNFKEQ. The CDR3 is made up of 16 amino acids. The CDR3 nucleotides read TGTGCCAGCAGCCGACGGGCGGGGACTTCGTACAATGAGCAGTTCTTC. It yields the protein CASSRRAGTSYNEQFF.

This clonotype has just a few counts. This CDR3 reads CASSPPGLKETQYF. CDR3 DNA sequence: TGTGCCAGCAGCCCCCCCGGACTAAAAGAGACCCAGTACTTC. The rearrangement links TRBV5-8 to TRBJ2-5, with D maybe TRBD2 (6 bases). The CDR3 loop spans 14 amino acids. The germline V gene encodes CDR1 SGHTS and CDR2 YDEGEE. V lost 4 bases to trimming and J lost 3 bases, with 13 bases between them. The full variable domain, with the rest looked up from reference TRBV5-8 and TRBJ2-5, is EAGVTQSPTHLIKTRGQQATLRCSPISGHTSVYWYQQALGLGLQFLLWYDEGEERNRGNFPPRFSGRQFPNYSSELNVNALELEDSALYLCASSPPGLKETQYFGPGTRLLVL.

This clonotype appeared a few times. This chain links TRBV7-6 with TRBJ1-5, with 7 bases fitting TRBD1. With 5 bases clipped from V and 4 bases from J, the junction kept 11 bases outside the gene matches. Germline CDR1 SGHVS, CDR2 FNYEAQ. CDR3 length equals 16 residues. This CDR3 is CASSKTRGGRNQPQHF. The CDR3, as DNA: TGTGCCAGCAGCAAGACCAGGGGGGGTCGGAATCAGCCCCAGCATTTT.